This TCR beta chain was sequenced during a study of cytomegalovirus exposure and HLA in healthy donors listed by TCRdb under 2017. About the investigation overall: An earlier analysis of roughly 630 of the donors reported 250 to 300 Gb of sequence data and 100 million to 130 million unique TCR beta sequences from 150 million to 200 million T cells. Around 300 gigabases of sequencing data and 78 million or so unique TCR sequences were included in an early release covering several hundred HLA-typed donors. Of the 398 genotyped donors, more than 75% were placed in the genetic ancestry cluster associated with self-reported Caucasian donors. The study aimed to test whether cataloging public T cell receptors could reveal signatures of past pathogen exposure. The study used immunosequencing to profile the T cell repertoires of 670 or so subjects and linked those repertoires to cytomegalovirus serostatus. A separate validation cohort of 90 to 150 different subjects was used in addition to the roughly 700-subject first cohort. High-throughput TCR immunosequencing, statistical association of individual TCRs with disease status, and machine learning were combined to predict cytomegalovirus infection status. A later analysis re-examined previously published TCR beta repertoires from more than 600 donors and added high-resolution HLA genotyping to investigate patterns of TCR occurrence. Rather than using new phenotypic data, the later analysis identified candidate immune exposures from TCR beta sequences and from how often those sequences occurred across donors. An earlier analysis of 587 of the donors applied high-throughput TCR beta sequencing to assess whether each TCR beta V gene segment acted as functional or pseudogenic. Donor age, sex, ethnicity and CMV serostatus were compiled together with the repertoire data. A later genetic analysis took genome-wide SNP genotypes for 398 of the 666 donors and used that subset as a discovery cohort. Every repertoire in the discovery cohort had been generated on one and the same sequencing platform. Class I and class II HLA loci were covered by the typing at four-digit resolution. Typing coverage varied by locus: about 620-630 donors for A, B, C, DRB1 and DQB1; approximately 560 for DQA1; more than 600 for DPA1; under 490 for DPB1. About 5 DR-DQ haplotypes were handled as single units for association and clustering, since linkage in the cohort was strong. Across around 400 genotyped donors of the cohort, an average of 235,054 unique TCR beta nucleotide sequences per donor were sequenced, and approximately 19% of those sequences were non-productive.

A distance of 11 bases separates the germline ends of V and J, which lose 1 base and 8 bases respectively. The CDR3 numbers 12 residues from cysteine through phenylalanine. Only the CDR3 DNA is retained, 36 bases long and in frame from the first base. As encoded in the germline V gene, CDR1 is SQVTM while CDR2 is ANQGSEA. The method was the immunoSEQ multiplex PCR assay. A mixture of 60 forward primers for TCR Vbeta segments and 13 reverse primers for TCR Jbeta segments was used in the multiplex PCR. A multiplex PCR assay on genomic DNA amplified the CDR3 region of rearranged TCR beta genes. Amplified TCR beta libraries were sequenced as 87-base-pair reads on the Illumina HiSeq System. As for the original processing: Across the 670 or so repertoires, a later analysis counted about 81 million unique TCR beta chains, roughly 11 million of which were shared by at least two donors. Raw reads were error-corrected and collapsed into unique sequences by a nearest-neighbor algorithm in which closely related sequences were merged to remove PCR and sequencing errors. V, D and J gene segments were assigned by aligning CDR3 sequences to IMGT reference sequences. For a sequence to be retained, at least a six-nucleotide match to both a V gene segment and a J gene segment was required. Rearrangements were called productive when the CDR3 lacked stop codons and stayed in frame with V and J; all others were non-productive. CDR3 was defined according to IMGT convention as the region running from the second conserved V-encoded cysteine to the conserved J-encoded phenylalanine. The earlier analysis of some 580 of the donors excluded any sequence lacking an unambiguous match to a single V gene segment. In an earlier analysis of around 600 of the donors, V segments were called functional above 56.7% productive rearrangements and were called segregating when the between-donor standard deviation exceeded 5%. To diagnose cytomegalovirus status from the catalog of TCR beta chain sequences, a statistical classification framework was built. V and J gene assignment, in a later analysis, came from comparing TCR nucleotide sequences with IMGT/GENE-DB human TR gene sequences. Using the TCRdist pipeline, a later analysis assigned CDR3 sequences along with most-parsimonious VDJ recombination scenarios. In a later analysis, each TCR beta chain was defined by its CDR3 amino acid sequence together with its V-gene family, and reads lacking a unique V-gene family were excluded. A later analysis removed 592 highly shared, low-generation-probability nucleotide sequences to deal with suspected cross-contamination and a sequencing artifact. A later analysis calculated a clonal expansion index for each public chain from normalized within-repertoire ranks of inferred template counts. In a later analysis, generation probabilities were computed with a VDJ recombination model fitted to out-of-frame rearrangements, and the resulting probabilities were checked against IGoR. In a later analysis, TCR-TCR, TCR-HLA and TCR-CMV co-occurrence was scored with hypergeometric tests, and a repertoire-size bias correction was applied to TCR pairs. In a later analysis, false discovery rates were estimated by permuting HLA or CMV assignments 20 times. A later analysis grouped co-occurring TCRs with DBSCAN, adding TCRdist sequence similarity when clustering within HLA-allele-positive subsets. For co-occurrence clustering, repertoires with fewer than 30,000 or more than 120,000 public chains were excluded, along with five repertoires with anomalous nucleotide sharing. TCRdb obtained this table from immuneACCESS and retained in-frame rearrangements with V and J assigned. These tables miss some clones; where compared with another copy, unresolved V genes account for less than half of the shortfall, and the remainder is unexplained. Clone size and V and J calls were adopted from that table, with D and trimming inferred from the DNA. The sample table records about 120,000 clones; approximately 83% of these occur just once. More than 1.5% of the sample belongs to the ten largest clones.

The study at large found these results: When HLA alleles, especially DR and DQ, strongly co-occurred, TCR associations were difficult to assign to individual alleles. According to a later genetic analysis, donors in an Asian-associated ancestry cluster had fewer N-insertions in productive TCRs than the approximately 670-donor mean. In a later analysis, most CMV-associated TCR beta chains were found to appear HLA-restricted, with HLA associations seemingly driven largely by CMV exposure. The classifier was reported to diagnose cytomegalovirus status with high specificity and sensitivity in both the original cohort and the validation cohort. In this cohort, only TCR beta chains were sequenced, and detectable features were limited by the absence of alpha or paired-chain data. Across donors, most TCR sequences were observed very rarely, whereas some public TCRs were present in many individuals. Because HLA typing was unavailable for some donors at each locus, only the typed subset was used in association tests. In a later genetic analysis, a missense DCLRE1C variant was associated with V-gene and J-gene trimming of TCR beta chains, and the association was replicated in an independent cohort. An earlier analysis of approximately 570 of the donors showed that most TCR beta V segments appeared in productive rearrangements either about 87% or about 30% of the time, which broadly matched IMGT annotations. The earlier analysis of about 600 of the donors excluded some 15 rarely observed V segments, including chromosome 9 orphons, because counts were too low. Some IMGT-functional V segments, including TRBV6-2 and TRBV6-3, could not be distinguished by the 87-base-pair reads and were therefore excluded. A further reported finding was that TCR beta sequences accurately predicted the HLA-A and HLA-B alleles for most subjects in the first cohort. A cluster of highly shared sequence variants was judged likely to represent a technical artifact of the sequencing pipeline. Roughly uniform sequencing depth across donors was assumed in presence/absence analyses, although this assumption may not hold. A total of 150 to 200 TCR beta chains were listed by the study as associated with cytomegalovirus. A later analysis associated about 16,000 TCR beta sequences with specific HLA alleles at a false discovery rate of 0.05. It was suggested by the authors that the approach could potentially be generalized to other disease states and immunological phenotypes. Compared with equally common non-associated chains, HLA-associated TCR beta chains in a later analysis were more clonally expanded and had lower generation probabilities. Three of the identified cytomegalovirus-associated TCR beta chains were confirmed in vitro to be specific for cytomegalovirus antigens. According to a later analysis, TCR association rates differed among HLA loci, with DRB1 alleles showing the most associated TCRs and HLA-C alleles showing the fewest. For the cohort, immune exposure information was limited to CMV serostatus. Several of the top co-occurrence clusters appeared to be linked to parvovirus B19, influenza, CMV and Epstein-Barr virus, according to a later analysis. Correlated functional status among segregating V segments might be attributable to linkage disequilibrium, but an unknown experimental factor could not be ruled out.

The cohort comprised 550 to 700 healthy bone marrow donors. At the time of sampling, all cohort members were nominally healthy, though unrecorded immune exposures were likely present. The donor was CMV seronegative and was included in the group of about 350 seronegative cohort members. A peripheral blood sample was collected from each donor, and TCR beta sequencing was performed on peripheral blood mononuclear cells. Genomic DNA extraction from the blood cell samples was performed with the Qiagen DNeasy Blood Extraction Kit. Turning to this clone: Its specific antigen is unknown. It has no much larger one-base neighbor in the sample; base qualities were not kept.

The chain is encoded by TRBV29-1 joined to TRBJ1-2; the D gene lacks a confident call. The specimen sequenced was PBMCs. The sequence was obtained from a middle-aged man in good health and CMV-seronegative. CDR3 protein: CSVEGLWLGYTF. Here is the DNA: TGCAGCGTTGAAGGGCTTTGGTTGGGCTACACCTTC. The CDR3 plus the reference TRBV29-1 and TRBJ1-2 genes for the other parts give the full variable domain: SAVISQKPSRDICQRGTSLTIQCQVDSQVTMMFWYRQQPGQSLTLIATANQGSEATYESGFVIDKFPISRPNLTFSTLTVSNMSPEDSSIYLCSVEGLWLGYTFGSGTRLTVV.